The 28 T cell receptor beta chains below come from one sample, sequenced in a study of blood T cell repertoires in COVID-19. Repertoires were generated with immunoSEQ multiplex PCR, while TCRdb's copy carries only in-frame clones and drops some. The top ten clones hold approximately 1.2% of a sample with 380,000 or so clones, about 89% of them seen once. Sequencing was performed on peripheral blood. The receptor source for this set is a man aged 35 to 55 with acute or convalescent COVID-19.

V is TRBV6-5 and J is TRBJ2-4, with D hard to call. Germline CDR1 and CDR2: MNHEY and SVGAGI. This CDR3 has 14 amino acids. The V end was cut by 0 bases, the J end by 6 bases, with 9 bases between. The CDR3 reads CASSYSLGINIQYF. CDR3 nucleotide sequence: TGTGCCAGCAGTTACTCCCTGGGCATAAACATTCAGTACTTC.

The V and J genes are TRBV2 and TRBJ1-2; 8 positions match TRBD1. The CDR3 totals 14 residues. CDR1 and CDR2 (germline): SNHLY, FYNNEI. V lost 1 base, J lost 4 bases, and 2 bases stayed unmatched. In DNA form, the CDR3 reads TGTGCCAGCAGTGAAGACAGGGGGGCCTATGGCTACACCTTC. This sequence encodes CASSEDRGAYGYTF.

The chain joins TRBV5-4 to TRBJ2-7; 7 nucleotides align to TRBD1. V lost 0 bases to trimming and J lost 2 bases; unmatched junction nucleotides: 5. Germline V CDR1 and CDR2: SGHNT, YYREEE (reference sequence). The CDR3 covers 15 residues. CDR3 DNA sequence: TGTGCCAGCAGCTTGGGGGGGACAGCAGCCTACGAGCAGTACTTC. Translating gives CASSLGGTAAYEQYF.

The gene calls are TRBV5-1 and TRBJ1-6, with 7 bases lining up with TRBD1. V lost 0 bases and J lost 5; bases outside the gene matches: 2. CDR3 length equals 15 residues. Germline V gene data show CDR1 as SGHRS and CDR2 as YFSETQ. The CDR3 reads CASSLADRDNSPLHF. Here the CDR3 DNA reads TGCGCCAGCAGCTTGGCCGACAGGGATAATTCACCCCTCCACTTT.

The chain combines TRBV19 with TRBJ2-7; 9 nucleotides align to TRBD1. Germline CDR1 is LNHDA and CDR2 is SQIVND (reference sequence). V lost 10 bases to trimming and J lost 1 base; unmatched junction nucleotides: 8. The CDR3 consists of 14 residues. The CDR3 loop reads CATTWGQGSYEQYF. DNA of the CDR3: TGTGCCACCACCTGGGGACAGGGTTCCTACGAGCAGTACTTC.

The chain is built from TRBV4-1 and TRBJ2-5, with 9 bases lining up with TRBD1. The V segment lost 2 bases and the J segment 4 bases; nucleotides outside the gene matches: 11. The CDR3 covers 17 residues. The germline CDR1 and CDR2 sequences are MGHRA and YSYEKL. The CDR3, as DNA: TGCGCCAGCAGCCAACTAGGGGTGGGGACAGGGTCAGAGACCCAGTACTTC. As protein: CASSQLGVGTGSETQYF.

The rearrangement joins TRBV28 to TRBJ1-2, with a possible D match to TRBD1 (5 bases). This CDR3 has 12 amino acids. Trimming took 7 bases from V and 6 from J, leaving 12 bases between them. Germline CDR1 reads MDHEN; CDR2 reads SYDVKM. The CDR3 DNA is TGTGCCAGCAAGGTTGGGGGGAATGGCTACACCTTC. Amino acid sequence: CASKVGGNGYTF.

The chain recombines TRBV11-2 with TRBJ1-4, with 12 bases matching TRBD1. The germline V gene encodes CDR1 SGHAT and CDR2 FQNNGV. The CDR3 contains 15 residues. The ends lost 5 bases at V and 4 bases at J; junction bases unmatched: 2. CDR3 loop: CASSRDRGLNEKLFF. As DNA, the CDR3 is TGTGCCAGCAGCAGGGACAGGGGGCTTAATGAAAAACTGTTTTTT.

The V gene is TRBV2, the J gene TRBJ2-7; TRBD2 matches at 12 bases. Trimming at V came to 4 bases and at J to 5 bases, leaving 24 bases not matched to a gene. Germline values: CDR1 SNHLY, CDR2 FYNNEI. This CDR3 region has 21 residues. This CDR3 is CASSGVGGEVLAGGKVDEQYF. CDR3 in DNA: TGTGCCAGCAGTGGAGTTGGGGGGGAAGTACTAGCGGGAGGCAAGGTGGACGAGCAGTACTTC.

This chain uses TRBV5-1 with TRBJ2-7; 8 nucleotides line up with TRBD1. Unmatched junction bases numbered 19, after V lost 5 bases and J lost 3 bases. Germline V gene lookup returns CDR1 SGHRS and CDR2 YFSETQ. CDR3 length: 18 residues. CDR3 sequence reads: CASSRTSIGQGAFYEQYF. DNA of the CDR3: TGCGCCAGCAGTCGCACCTCGATCGGGCAGGGGGCTTTCTACGAGCAGTACTTC.

The chain uses TRBV11-2 and TRBJ2-2, with 8 bases identical to TRBD1. CDR1 SGHAT and CDR2 FQNNGV come from the germline V gene. This CDR3 spans 15 amino acids. Germline trimming cut 2 bases from V and 6 bases from J; bases unmatched to any gene: 5. DNA of the CDR3: TGTGCCAGCAGCTTAAGGACAGGGTTCGCCGGGGAGCTGTTTTTT. It is translated as CASSLRTGFAGELFF. Filled out from reference TRBV11-2 and TRBJ2-2, the complete variable domain reads EAGVAQSPRYKIIEKRQSVAFWCNPISGHATLYWYQQILGQGPKLLIQFQNNGVVDDSQLPKDRFSAERLKGVDSTLKIQPAKLEDSAVYLCASSLRTGFAGELFFGEGSRLTVL.

V gene TRBV9 combines with J gene TRBJ2-3; 8 nucleotides agree with TRBD2. The length of the CDR3 is 14 residues. The V gene end was trimmed by 0 bases and the J gene end by 6 bases; junction bases not matched to a gene: 3. Per germline, CDR1 SGDLS and CDR2 YYNGEE. Here the CDR3 reads CASSVATGGDTQYF. CDR3 bases: TGTGCCAGCAGCGTAGCTACGGGGGGGGATACGCAGTATTTT. Together with reference TRBV9 and TRBJ2-3, the CDR3 gives the full variable domain: DSGVTQTPKHLITATGQRVTLRCSPRSGDLSVYWYQQSLDQGLQFLIQYYNGEERAKGNILERFSAQQFPDLHSELNLSSLELGDSALYFCASSVATGGDTQYFGPGTRLTVL.

For this clone: A much more abundant neighbour one base away suggests this may be a read error. The chain employs TRBV7-2 and TRBJ1-3, with 7 bases fitting TRBD1. The trim removed 5 bases at V and 2 bases at J, leaving 6 bases unmatched. CDR1 is SGHTA, CDR2 FQGNSA, per germline. The length of the CDR3 is 15 residues. CDR3: CASSPRQGTGNTIYF. The CDR3 coding sequence is TGTGCCAGCAGCCCGAGACAGGGCACTGGAAACACCATATATTTT. The full variable domain, its missing parts supplied by reference TRBV7-2 and TRBJ1-3, is GAGVSQSPSNKVTEKGKDVELRCDPISGHTALYWYRQSLGQGLEFLIYFQGNSAPDKSGLPSDRFSAERTGGSVSTLTIQRTQQEDSAVYLCASSPRQGTGNTIYFGEGSWLTVV.

This chain connects TRBV4-1 to TRBJ1-3; 10 bases are a match to TRBD1. The CDR3 contains 14 residues. Germline CDR1 and CDR2: MGHRA and YSYEKL. V gave up 2 bases and J gave up 11 bases; unmatched junction bases: 6. This CDR3 is CASSQPRTGGSIYF. The CDR3 coding sequence is TGCGCCAGCAGCCAACCCCGGACAGGGGGTTCCATATATTTT.

The V call is TRBV7-3, the J call TRBJ2-1, with D possibly being TRBD1 (5 bases). Trimming cost V 5 bases and J 6 bases, with 11 bases left between them. This CDR3 contains 13 residues. Germline loops: CDR1 SGHTA, CDR2 FQGTGA. This chain's CDR3 is CASSQGVSNEQFF. As DNA, the CDR3 is TGTGCCAGCAGCCAAGGGGTGAGCAATGAGCAGTTCTTC. The variable domain in full, completed from reference TRBV7-3 and TRBJ2-1, reads GAGVSQTPSNKVTEKGKYVELRCDPISGHTALYWYRQSLGQGPEFLIYFQGTGAADDSGLPNDRFFAVRPEGSVSTLKIQRTERGDSAVYLCASSQGVSNEQFFGPGTRLTVL.

The J gene is TRBJ2-5, the V gene TRBV5-1, with 9 bases aligning to TRBD1. This CDR3 spans 14 amino acids. Germline V CDR1 and CDR2: SGHRS, YFSETQ. J gave up 4 bases and V 2 bases, and 3 bases lay outside the gene matches. The CDR3 DNA sequence: TGCGCCAGCAGCTTACAGGGGGCAAGAGAGACCCAGTACTTC. Residues: CASSLQGARETQYF.

This clone occurred once. The V gene is TRBV28, the J gene TRBJ1-4, with 8 bases lining up with TRBD1. J lost 7 bases, V lost 2 bases, and 15 bases had no gene match. The CDR3 spans 18 residues. Germline lookup yields CDR1 MDHEN and CDR2 SYDVKM. CDR3 residues: CASSLTGGWVVLPEKLFF. CDR3 coding DNA: TGTGCCAGCAGTTTAACAGGGGGGTGGGTAGTTCTGCCTGAAAAACTGTTTTTT. Complete variable domain (other parts from reference TRBV28 and TRBJ1-4): DVKVTQSSRYLVKRTGEKVFLECVQDMDHENMFWYRQDPGLGLRLIYFSYDVKMKEKGDIPEGYSVSREKKERFSLILESASTNQTSMYLCASSLTGGWVVLPEKLFFGSGTQLSVL.

This chain joins TRBV27 and TRBJ2-1, with TRBD2 matching over 8 bases. After removal of 0 bases from V and 14 bases from J, the junction contained 12 bases not matched to a gene. The CDR3 is 15 amino acids. Germline CDR1 is MNHEY and CDR2 is SMNVEV (reference sequence). The CDR3 region is CASSLSMLSGGGKFF. CDR3 in DNA: TGTGCCAGCAGTTTATCGATGTTGAGCGGGGGAGGGAAGTTCTTC.

The chain carries TRBV28 and TRBJ2-7, with D maybe TRBD1 (5 bases). Trimming cost V 3 bases and J 4 bases, with 16 bases left between them. Germline-derived CDR1 and CDR2 are MDHEN and SYDVKM. CDR3 length: 15 amino acids. CDR3 sequence (DNA): TGTGCCAGCAGTTTTAGACAGACCGATGGGTACGAGCAGTACTTC. It yields the protein CASSFRQTDGYEQYF.

V is TRBV30 and J is TRBJ1-5; TRBD1 might be the D (6 bases). CDR1 GTSNPN and CDR2 SVGIG come from the germline V gene (reference sequence). CDR3 length equals 15 residues. V lost 1 base to trimming and J lost 7 bases, with 17 bases between them. CDR3 in DNA: TGTGCCTGGAGTGGGAACAGGGAGACCAACCAGCCCCAGCATTTT. It is translated as CAWSGNRETNQPQHF.

This clone has just a few counts. CDR3 in amino acids: CASSLRDRGREGTEAFF. In DNA form, the CDR3 reads TGTGCCAGCAGCTTGCGGGACAGGGGAAGGGAAGGCACTGAAGCTTTCTTT. The gene calls are TRBV5-4 and TRBJ1-1; 10 bases agree with TRBD1. V dropped 1 base and J dropped 4; count of bases not matched to a gene: 10. Looked up from germline, CDR1 is SGHNT and CDR2 is YYREEE (reference sequence). This CDR3 has 17 residues.

The rearrangement uses TRBV6-1 and TRBJ1-1; 8 bases map to TRBD1. This CDR3 is 16 amino acids long. Losses at the gene ends were 6 bases for V and 1 base for J; bases not matched to a gene: 10. Germline values: CDR1 MNHNS, CDR2 SASEGT. The CDR3 DNA sequence: TGTGCCAGCAGAGAAAACTCAGGGGGCGCGAACACTGAAGCTTTCTTT. It is translated as CASRENSGGANTEAFF.

The gene calls are TRBV7-9 and TRBJ2-3; a possible D gene is TRBD1 (5 bases). CDR1 is SEHNR and CDR2 is FQNEAQ in the germline V gene (reference sequence). The CDR3 is 15 amino acids. V was pared by 4 bases and J by 5 bases, with 16 bases between. CDR3 bases: TGTGCCAGCAGCTCCCCCAGGGTATCTAAAGATACGCAGTATTTT. This translates into CASSSPRVSKDTQYF.

The CDR3 loop is CASSLLASATDTQYF. DNA for the CDR3: TGTGCCAGCAGCTTATTGGCTAGCGCAACAGATACGCAGTATTTT. The genes are TRBV7-3 and TRBJ2-3, with D perhaps TRBD2 (6 bases). Trimming removed 2 bases from V and 3 bases from J, with 12 bases in between. The CDR3 has 15 residues. The V gene's germline CDR1 is SGHTA and CDR2 FQGTGA.

This clone appeared once. V and J are TRBV2 and TRBJ1-2; D call uncertain. The CDR3 contains 14 residues. Looked up from germline, CDR1 is SNHLY and CDR2 is FYNNEI. The V end lost 8 bases, the J end lost 2 bases, and 15 bases lay between the germline ends. The DNA for the CDR3 is TGTGCCAGCCCTACCGTTGTTGCCAACTATGGCTACACCTTC. This translates into CASPTVVANYGYTF.

CDR3 in DNA: TGTGCCACCACCCCTGGGACAGGGAGCAATGAGCAGTTCTTC. As protein: CATTPGTGSNEQFF. The chain couples TRBV15 to TRBJ2-1; 9 positions match TRBD1. Trimming at V came to 7 bases and at J to 6 bases, leaving 7 bases not matched to a gene. The CDR3 covers 14 residues. Germline CDR1 is LNHNV and CDR2 is YYDKDF (reference sequence).

This chain uses TRBV19 with TRBJ2-3; the D is unclear. This CDR3 spans 16 amino acids. Trimming shortened V by 1 base and J by 0 bases, and 11 bases separated the two germline ends. The germline V gene has CDR1 LNHDA and CDR2 SQIVND (reference sequence). The CDR3 region has the DNA TGTGCCAGTAGTATAGGCCAGGCCGAGAGCACAGATACGCAGTATTTT. Amino acids: CASSIGQAESTDTQYF.

The chain combines TRBV2 with TRBJ1-6; D remains ambiguous. Germline CDR1 reads SNHLY; CDR2 reads FYNNEI. Trimming pared 6 bases from V and 7 bases from J, leaving 10 bases between. The CDR3 consists of 13 residues. The CDR3 loop reads CASRVLWNSPLHF. In DNA form, the CDR3 reads TGTGCCAGCAGGGTACTTTGGAATTCACCCCTCCACTTT. Supplemented by reference TRBV2 and TRBJ1-6, the full variable domain reads EPEVTQTPSHQVTQMGQEVILRCVPISNHLYFYWYRQILGQKVEFLVSFYNNEISEKSEIFDDQFSVERPDGSNFTLKIRSTKLEDSAMYFCASRVLWNSPLHFGNGTRLTVT.